This T cell receptor (beta chain) was found in a study of CD8 T cells in Susac syndrome (dated by TCRdb to between 2017 and 2020). About the investigation overall: Among the Susac syndrome patients who were sequenced, clinically active disease was present in more than five and clinical remission was observed in roughly 8. Repertoire sequencing was used to test whether CD8+ T cell activation and differentiation in Susac syndrome was antigen driven. Susac syndrome patients were therapy-naive, on corticosteroids (some also receiving IVIg), or on IVIg alone at blood withdrawal.

From the germline V gene, CDR1 is SGHAT and CDR2 is FQNNGV. At the junction V is shortened by 3 bases and J by 4 bases, with 19 bases in between. The CDR3 goes from the cysteine to the phenylalanine over 17 residues. The CDR3 DNA has 51 bases and is translated from base 1. To note about this clonotype: Its antigen is unknown. The input lacks base qualities; no much larger clone sits a single base away.

What the research found in general, with its limitations: The number of individuals in the TCR sequencing and HLA analysis was recognized as being relatively small. In the CD4+ T cell repertoire of Susac syndrome patients, clonal expansion was not detected.

Peripheral blood CD8+ and CD4+ T cells from healthy donors, Susac syndrome patients and multiple sclerosis patients were profiled using high-throughput TCR beta sequencing. The Susac syndrome patients fulfilled recently defined diagnostic criteria for either definite or probable disease. CD8+ TEMRA cells were enriched by FACS, while bulk CD8+ and CD4+ T cells were purified by magnetic negative isolation. Blood was collected in EDTA tubes and processed within 24 hours, with PBMCs isolated through density gradient centrifugation. PBMCs intended for TCR sequencing were frozen in liquid nitrogen and were later thawed in a 37 degrees C water bath. Purity of sorted or isolated CD4+, CD8+ and CD8+ TEMRA cells was at least 90%. RNA was extracted using the RNeasy kit, and roughly 0.5 to 1 microgram was reverse transcribed with random hexamers. TCR beta CDR3 regions were amplified with the immunoSEQ multiplex PCR assay covering 54 Vbeta and 13 Jbeta segments. PCR amplification bias was corrected using a synthetic template baseline for primer optimization and computational correction. In the authors' own workflow: Only productive sequences were kept, with reads annotated to V, D and J genes according to IMGT and analyzed in immunoSEQ Analyzer. Clonality was computed as one minus Shannon entropy normalized by log2 of the number of productive unique sequences. Public and private clones were assessed among the 100 most prevalent clones of each patient and control. Clones were defined as Susac-specific if absent from the healthy and MS cohorts, from more than 900 published viral clones and from other ImmuneACCESS disease sequences. In-frame beta chains were kept once TCRdb had trimmed the public reads at Q25 with fastp and called clones with MiXCR. Identical CDR3 proteins give one entry, which carries the most common genes and DNA. The V and J calls shown here were made by TCRdb, not taken from the authors' results. The sample has roughly 140,000 distinct CDR3 sequences on record, about 95% of them singletons. The ten biggest clones cover approximately 0.15% of the sample.

Sequences were obtained from CD4+ T cells from PBMCs. The clonotype comes from a human donor with Susac syndrome. In this chain, TRBV11-2 is recombined with TRBJ2-1, with no D gene named confidently. The DNA is as follows: TGTGCCAGCAGCTTCAGCAGGCCGCTGGACCGTTACAATGAGCAGTTCTTC. Translated, it gives CASSFSRPLDRYNEQFF.